This T cell receptor (beta chain) derives from a study of cytomegalovirus exposure and HLA in healthy donors. Study-level findings and limits: The later analysis indicated that the majority of CMV-associated TCR beta chains appeared HLA-restricted. An analysis done earlier found most TCR beta V segments productive about 87% or about 30% of the time.

This clone came up a few times. Its antigen is unidentified. The PCR contained 60 Vbeta and 13 Jbeta primers. Libraries were prepared by immunoSEQ multiplex PCR; TCRdb keeps only in-frame clonotypes and omits some of them. The table lists about 200,000 clones, 70% to 85% of them singletons. CDR1 GTSNPN and CDR2 SVGIG come from the germline V gene (reference sequence). The CDR3 has 14 amino acids. Germline trimming cut 7 bases from V and 6 bases from J; bases unmatched to any gene: 5. The chain is built from TRBV30 and TRBJ2-3; 15 nucleotides line up with TRBD2. The receptor was isolated from a boy under 10 years old in good health and CMV-seronegative. Material for sequencing was PBMCs. As DNA, the CDR3 is TGTGCCTTCGGACTAGCGGGGGGGCCGGATACGCAGTATTTT. Residues: CAFGLAGGPDTQYF.